These 27 T cell receptor beta chains originate from one sample sequenced in a study of identical twins. TCRdb re-called the 5' RACE reads with MiXCR, one entry per CDR3 protein. The table records 500,000 to 650,000 distinct CDR3 sequences, 20% to 25% of them present only once. These data were also filed under a second study, of yellow fever vaccine responses in identical twins.

Input material: CD4+ T cells sorted from blood. The source of these receptors is a woman aged 18 to 35 in good health.

This clonotype was seen a few times. This sequence joins TRBV6-2 or TRBV6-3 and TRBJ2-1, with TRBD2 identical over 8 bases. CDR1 is MNHEY, CDR2 SVGEGT, per germline. The ends lost 2 bases at V and 9 bases at J; junction bases unmatched: 9. The CDR3 loop spans 15 amino acids. The CDR3 sequence: CASSYRAGGILEQFF. CDR3 coding DNA: TGTGCCAGCAGTTACCGGGCGGGAGGTATCCTTGAGCAGTTCTTC.

In its sample, this clonotype was seen a few times. This chain joins TRBV7-2 and TRBJ1-2, with a possible D match to TRBD1 (5 bases). The CDR3 runs 15 residues. The V end lost 5 bases, the J end lost 5 bases, and 18 bases lay between the germline ends. The germline V gene encodes CDR1 SGHTA and CDR2 FQGNSA. CDR3 bases: TGTGCCAGCAGCCTCGCAGGGAACCCAAATTATGGCTACACCTTC. It encodes CASSLAGNPNYGYTF.

This clonotype was found many times. The V gene is TRBV20-1, the J gene TRBJ2-3, with TRBD2 matching 10 bases. The V gene's germline CDR1 is DFQATT and CDR2 SNEGSKA (reference sequence). V was clipped by 5 bases and J by 1 base; unmatched bases: 3. The CDR3 runs 14 residues. The CDR3 here is CSAPGTSGTDTQYF. In DNA form, the CDR3 reads TGCAGTGCTCCCGGGACTAGCGGCACAGATACGCAGTATTTT.

This clonotype came up a few times. The genes are TRBV4-1 and TRBJ1-4; D remains unclear. Germline V lookup: CDR1 MGHRA, CDR2 YSYEKL. The ends were cut back, 2 bases at V and 3 bases at J, with 10 bases in the middle. This CDR3 has 15 amino acids. CDR3 DNA sequence: TGCGCCAGCAGCCAAATAACAGTGCCTAATGAAAAACTGTTTTTT. The encoded protein is CASSQITVPNEKLFF.

CDR3 coding DNA: TGCGCCAGCAGCTTGGACGGACAGATCCTATCTGGAAACACCATATATTTT. Its translation: CASSLDGQILSGNTIYF. The chain employs TRBV5-1 and TRBJ1-3, with a tentative D call TRBD1 (6 bases). Germline assignment: CDR1 SGHRS and CDR2 YFSETQ. V dropped 0 bases and J dropped 1 base, with 14 bases sitting between them. The length of the CDR3 is 17 residues. The full variable domain, its missing parts supplied by reference TRBV5-1 and TRBJ1-3, is KAGVTQTPRYLIKTRGQQVTLSCSPISGHRSVSWYQQTPGQGLQFLFEYFSETQRNKGNFPGRFSGRQFSNSRSEMNVSTLELGDSALYLCASSLDGQILSGNTIYFGEGSWLTVV.

The chain is built from TRBV18 and TRBJ2-7; TRBD2 matches 13 bases. Germline CDR1 and CDR2: KGHSH and LQKENI. The CDR3 length is 16 residues. Trimming cost V 6 bases and J 4 bases; bases outside gene matches: 9. The DNA for the CDR3 is TGTGCCAGCTCTCAAAGCTGGACTAGCGGGAGTTACGAGCAGTACTTC. As protein: CASSQSWTSGSYEQYF.

The chain couples TRBV6-5 to TRBJ2-5, with TRBD1 matching 11 bases. J gave up 3 bases and V 2 bases, and 2 bases lay outside the gene matches. This CDR3 has 15 residues. Germline V gives CDR1 MNHEY, CDR2 SVGAGI. The DNA for the CDR3 is TGTGCCAGCAGTTACGGGACAGGGGGGAAAGAGACCCAGTACTTC. Its translation is CASSYGTGGKETQYF.

The rearrangement links TRBV7-8 to TRBJ2-1, with 7 positions matching TRBD1. Germline V gives CDR1 SGHVS, CDR2 FQNEAQ. With V trimmed by 7 bases and J by 9 bases, 15 bases remained unmatched. CDR3 length: 15 residues. CDR3 in amino acids: CASTIDRVIHGEQFF. CDR3 nucleotide sequence: TGTGCCAGCACCATCGACAGGGTAATTCATGGTGAGCAGTTCTTC.

This sequence joins TRBV11-2 and TRBJ2-3; TRBD2 aligns across 10 bases. The CDR3 extends over 15 amino acids. V lost 6 bases and J lost 1; bases outside the gene matches: 4. Germline CDR1 SGHAT, CDR2 FQNNGV. The CDR3 DNA follows: TGTGCCAGCAGAGCCACTAGCGGGGGCACAGATACGCAGTATTTT. It encodes CASRATSGGTDTQYF. The whole variable domain, remainder taken from reference TRBV11-2 and TRBJ2-3, is EAGVAQSPRYKIIEKRQSVAFWCNPISGHATLYWYQQILGQGPKLLIQFQNNGVVDDSQLPKDRFSAERLKGVDSTLKIQPAKLEDSAVYLCASRATSGGTDTQYFGPGTRLTVL.

The rearrangement links TRBV12-3 or TRBV12-4 to TRBJ2-2, with 11 bases lining up with TRBD2. The J segment lost 1 base and the V segment lost 10 bases, leaving 11 bases of the junction unmatched. The CDR3 extends over 17 amino acids. CDR3 nucleotides: TGTGCCATTTTTCGGTCCGGGACTAGCGGGAACACCGGGGAGCTGTTTTTT. Encoded protein: CAIFRSGTSGNTGELFF.

This clonotype was picked up a small number of times. J is TRBJ2-3 and V is TRBV20-1, with TRBD2 matching over 9 bases. From germline, CDR1 is DFQATT and CDR2 SNEGSKA (reference sequence). The junction had 2 bases not matched to a gene; V was cut back by 1 base and J by 12 bases. CDR3 length equals 11 residues. In nucleotides, the CDR3 is TGCAGTGCTAGAGGTAGCGGGAGCCAGTATTTT. Encoded protein: CSARGSGSQYF.

Only one count was recorded for this clonotype. V is TRBV11-3 and J is TRBJ2-5; D possibly matches TRBD1 or TRBD2 (5 bases each). This CDR3 has 17 residues. V was trimmed by 3 bases and J by 5 bases, leaving 22 bases between them. CDR1 is SGHNT, CDR2 YENEEA, per germline. The CDR3: CASSFIWEPGTLETQYF. The CDR3, as DNA: TGTGCCAGCAGCTTTATTTGGGAGCCCGGGACCCTCGAGACCCAGTACTTC.

This clonotype was found a few times. The chain recombines TRBV6-5 with TRBJ2-7, with D perhaps assigned TRBD1 or TRBD2 (6 bases each). This CDR3 has 16 amino acids. CDR1 and CDR2 from the germline V gene are MNHEY and SVGAGI. Trimming left V 2 bases short and J 7 bases short, with 21 bases between. The CDR3 sequence is CASSYVRFGGPPEQYF. In nucleotides, the CDR3 is TGTGCCAGCAGTTACGTACGGTTCGGGGGCCCTCCGGAGCAGTACTTC.

This clonotype came up a few times. The rearrangement joins TRBV20-1 to TRBJ2-5; 7 nucleotides align to TRBD2. Losses at the gene ends were 1 base for V and 5 bases for J; bases not matched to a gene: 10. Germline V gives CDR1 DFQATT, CDR2 SNEGSKA (reference sequence). The CDR3 covers 15 residues. CDR3 in amino acids: CSARVGAGAYETQYF. In DNA form, the CDR3 reads TGCAGTGCTAGAGTTGGGGCGGGAGCTTACGAGACCCAGTACTTC.

Only a few counts were recorded for this clonotype. The chain is built from TRBV5-1 and TRBJ2-7, with 7 positions matching TRBD2. This CDR3 has 13 residues. The germline V gene encodes CDR1 SGHRS and CDR2 YFSETQ. V shed 5 bases and J 0 bases; nucleotides not matched to a gene: 2. CDR3 DNA sequence: TGCGCCAGCAGAGGACTAGACTCCTACGAGCAGTACTTC. Translating it yields CASRGLDSYEQYF. Full variable domain (missing parts from reference TRBV5-1 and TRBJ2-7): KAGVTQTPRYLIKTRGQQVTLSCSPISGHRSVSWYQQTPGQGLQFLFEYFSETQRNKGNFPGRFSGRQFSNSRSEMNVSTLELGDSALYLCASRGLDSYEQYFGPGTRLTVT.

The chain links TRBV10-2 to TRBJ1-2, with a possible D match to TRBD1 (5 bases). The germline CDR1 and CDR2 sequences are WSHSY and SAAADI. V lost 3 bases, J lost 8 bases, and 10 bases lay in between. CDR3 size: 12 residues. CDR3 loop: CASSDRAGGYTF. Here the CDR3 DNA reads TGCGCCAGCAGTGACAGGGCAGGGGGCTACACCTTC.

V and J are TRBV7-9 and TRBJ1-1, with a tentative D call TRBD1 (6 bases). The germline V and J ends were trimmed by 4 bases and 6 bases, with 12 bases remaining between them. This CDR3 spans 13 amino acids. Germline lookup yields CDR1 SEHNR and CDR2 FQNEAQ (reference sequence). CDR3 nucleotides: TGTGCCAGCAGCTACCCCGGACAGCCTGAAGCTTTCTTT. It translates to CASSYPGQPEAFF.

The chain joins TRBV20-1 to TRBJ1-2; D gene uncertain. Germline V lookup: CDR1 DFQATT, CDR2 SNEGSKA (reference sequence). V dropped 1 base and J dropped 4 bases, with 7 bases sitting between them. CDR3 size: 12 residues. CDR3 sequence: CSARVALYGYTF. CDR3 nucleotides: TGCAGTGCTAGAGTAGCACTCTATGGCTACACCTTC.

The rearrangement uses TRBV12-3 or TRBV12-4 and TRBJ2-2; weak D call: TRBD2 (5 bases). Trimming cost V 6 bases and J 4 bases, with 15 bases left between them. The CDR3 totals 15 residues. The CDR3 protein is CASSPGPAGTGELFF. The DNA for the CDR3 is TGTGCCAGCAGCCCCGGCCCCGCGGGCACCGGGGAGCTGTTTTTT.

The CDR3 DNA follows: TGTGCCAGCAGCCTCGGTGGGATGGGGCACCAAGAGACCCAGTACTTC. It yields the protein CASSLGGMGHQETQYF. This sequence joins TRBV7-9 and TRBJ2-5; maybe TRBD1 (5 bases). Germline lookup yields CDR1 SEHNR and CDR2 FQNEAQ (reference sequence). Trimming stripped 5 bases from V and 0 bases from J, with 16 bases between. This CDR3 has 16 residues.

The V gene is TRBV7-7, the J gene TRBJ2-1, with D tentatively TRBD2 (7 bases). Trimming stripped 2 bases from V and 13 bases from J, with 12 bases between. The CDR3 spans 12 residues. Germline CDR1 SSHAT, CDR2 FNYEAQ (reference sequence). The CDR3 nucleotides are TGTGCCAGCAGCTTAAACGGGGGGCCCCAGTTCTTC. It translates to CASSLNGGPQFF.

The genes are TRBV12-3 or TRBV12-4 and TRBJ2-5; a possible D gene is TRBD2 (6 bases). The CDR3 sequence is 15 residues long. V dropped 0 bases and J dropped 4 bases, with 12 bases sitting between them. CDR3 in DNA: TGTGCCAGCAGTTTAGCGGATCGACTAGTAGAGACCCAGTACTTC. It translates to CASSLADRLVETQYF.

This clonotype was detected a few times. J is TRBJ2-1 and V is TRBV15; D is undetermined. The ends were cut back, 8 bases at V and 0 bases at J, with 17 bases in the middle. There are 16 residues in the CDR3. CDR1 LNHNV and CDR2 YYDKDF come from the germline V gene (reference sequence). CDR3 in DNA: TGTGCCACCGAGCACCCGAAACTAAGCTCCTACAATGAGCAGTTCTTC. This encodes CATEHPKLSSYNEQFF. The whole variable domain, remainder taken from reference TRBV15 and TRBJ2-1, is DAMVIQNPRYQVTQFGKPVTLSCSQTLNHNVMYWYQQKSSQAPKLLFHYYDKDFNNEADTPDNFQSRRPNTSFCFLDIRSPGLGDTAMYLCATEHPKLSSYNEQFFGPGTRLTVL.

This chain's CDR3 is CASSSKLVRTDTQYF. CDR3 coding DNA: TGTGCCAGCAGCTCAAAACTAGTGCGCACAGATACGCAGTATTTT. The J gene is TRBJ2-3, the V gene TRBV7-2, with a tentative D call TRBD2 (5 bases). This CDR3 has 15 residues. Germline CDR1 reads SGHTA; CDR2 reads FQGNSA. With 4 bases removed from V and 1 base from J, the gap between germline ends came to 12 bases.

This clonotype has only a few counts. The chain employs TRBV20-1 and TRBJ2-7, with 8 nucleotides matching TRBD2. The V gene end was trimmed by 5 bases and the J gene end by 0 bases; junction bases not matched to a gene: 3. This CDR3 has 13 amino acids. Germline V CDR1 and CDR2: DFQATT, SNEGSKA (reference sequence). The CDR3 sequence: CSAQREFSYEQYF. CDR3 nucleotides: TGCAGTGCTCAGCGGGAGTTCTCCTACGAGCAGTACTTC.

This chain connects TRBV20-1 to TRBJ2-1; 12 nucleotides line up with TRBD2. V shed 4 bases and J 6 bases; nucleotides not matched to a gene: 4. The CDR3 runs 14 residues. Germline CDR1 DFQATT, CDR2 SNEGSKA (reference sequence). This CDR3 is CSAKGLAGTNEQFF. The CDR3 DNA sequence: TGCAGTGCTAAAGGACTAGCGGGGACCAATGAGCAGTTCTTC.

The chain recombines TRBV15 with TRBJ2-7, with TRBD2 matching over 8 bases. This CDR3 is built from 15 residues. Germline CDR1 LNHNV, CDR2 YYDKDF (reference sequence). Germline trimming cut 0 bases from V and 4 bases from J; bases unmatched to any gene: 5. The CDR3 loop is CATSRESGSGYEQYF. For the CDR3, the DNA is TGTGCCACCAGCAGAGAAAGCGGGAGCGGTTACGAGCAGTACTTC.